This TCR beta chain comes out of a study of chemoradiotherapy in HPV16-positive cancers. Study-level results: Candidate HPV-specific clones and E7-related TCR motifs grew in tumor during treatment.

This table comes from immunoSEQ multiplex PCR, and its TCRdb copy is limited to in-frame clones, with some not included. The data show around 6,600 clones, roughly 80% seen once. Over chemoradiotherapy, repertoires were sampled more than once. Of note for this clone: As yet, its antigen is unknown.

Germline V gene data show CDR1 as MNHEY and CDR2 as SVGAGI. The ends were cut back, 5 bases at V and 3 bases at J, with 17 bases in the middle. CDR3 length: 15 residues. Sampling was performed from a patient who underwent chemoradiotherapy. The J gene is TRBJ2-7, the V gene TRBV6-5, with D perhaps TRBD1 (6 bases). This receptor was obtained from a human donor with HPV-associated anogenital cancer. The CDR3 protein is CASSTGTQAYYEQYF. DNA for the CDR3: TGTGCCAGCAGTACCGGGACACAAGCCTACTACGAGCAGTACTTC.